The T cell receptor (beta chain) under discussion was sequenced for a study of T cell changes during pregnancy in multiple sclerosis. This clone came up a few times. This table comes from immunoSEQ multiplex PCR, and its TCRdb copy is limited to in-frame clones, with some not included. The profile shows about 68,000 clones, around nine tenths of them singletons. Trimming took 4 bases from V and 0 from J; bases not matched to a gene: 4. Per the germline V gene, CDR1 is MNHNS and CDR2 is SASEGT. The CDR3 covers 15 residues. This TCR was sampled from a female donor in good health, enrolled as a control in a pregnancy study. The V call is TRBV6-1, the J call TRBJ2-7; 9 bases line up with TRBD2. The starting material was peripheral blood, obtained after pregnancy. CDR3 sequence: CASSVETSGSYEQYF. The CDR3 DNA is TGTGCCAGCAGTGTAGAGACTAGCGGCTCCTACGAGCAGTACTTC.